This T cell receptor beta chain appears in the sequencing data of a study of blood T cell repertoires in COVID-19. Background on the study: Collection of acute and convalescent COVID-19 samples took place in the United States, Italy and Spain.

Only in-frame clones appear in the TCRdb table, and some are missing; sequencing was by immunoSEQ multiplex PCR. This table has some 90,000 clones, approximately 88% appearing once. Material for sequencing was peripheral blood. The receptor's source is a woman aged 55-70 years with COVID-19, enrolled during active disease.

CDR3 nucleotides: TGCGCCAGCAGCCAGGCGGACAGCGTGGTAAACTATGGCTACACCTTC. This gives the protein CASSQADSVVNYGYTF. The chain combines TRBV4-3 with TRBJ1-2, with D maybe TRBD1 (6 bases). Trimming left V 3 bases short and J 2 bases short, with 16 bases between. Germline V gene lookup returns CDR1 LGHNA and CDR2 YSLEER. The CDR3 sequence is 16 residues long.